The T cell receptor beta chain described here comes from a study of stem cell transplantation in POMP-related autoinflammatory disease. Whole-study context: CD8+ T cells were low and CD4+ cells naive-skewed before transplant. Overall study results and limits: Unique TRB V-J gene pairings were limited in number in patients with PRAID. A trend toward lower repertoire diversity and greater clonality appeared in every analyzed T-cell subset of PRAID patients.

The CDR3 is 14 residues long. Germline-derived CDR1 and CDR2 are SGHTA and FQGNSA. Trimming cost V 0 bases and J 3 bases, with 8 bases left between them. Profiled with immunoSEQ multiplex PCR; TCRdb holds only in-frame clones, not every one. The profile shows approximately 2,500 clones, around 92% of them singletons. As for this clone: Antigen unknown.

The material was CD4+ follicular helper T cells (Tfh) from PBMCs, obtained after stem cell transplantation. The genes are TRBV7-2 and TRBJ1-1; D is unresolved. The clonotype comes from a human patient with POMP-related autoinflammation and immune dysregulation (PRAID). Some T cells may be the graft donor's. The CDR3 region is CASSLAAGYTEAFF. CDR3 bases: TGTGCCAGCAGCTTAGCGGCGGGATACACTGAAGCTTTCTTT.